This T cell receptor beta chain was recovered during a study of Graves' ophthalmopathy and Graves' hyperthyroidism. General study results and limits: Ophthalmopathy progression prediction by the model yielded a sensitivity of approximately 71% and a specificity of 72% to 75%.

The study enrolled ophthalmopathy donors with moderate-to-severe activity, CAS ≥3, NOSPECS ≥4 and duration under 3 months. Clinicians made diagnoses from clinical symptoms, serum thyroxine, TRAb, thyroid ultrasound and orbital computed tomography. Amplified TCR beta CDR3 regions were obtained using RNA transcripts as template. Following a first-round RT-PCR that used HTBI primers, a second-round multiplex PCR was carried out. Each CDR3 protein is one row after TCRdb ran MiXCR on the multiplex PCR reads. The table includes approximately 160,000 distinct CDR3 sequences, 35% to 45% detected once. Germline V gene sequence: CDR1 MDHEN, CDR2 SYDVKM. The V end lost 5 bases, the J end lost 2 bases, and 16 bases lay between the germline ends. The CDR3 sequence is 16 residues long. This clonotype was detected many times. What it recognizes is unknown.

The origin of this receptor is a man younger than 45 with Graves' ophthalmopathy. The sample was peripheral blood. This sequence joins TRBV28 and TRBJ1-5; D is ambiguous. This chain's CDR3 is CASSPRIRWGNQPQHF. CDR3 DNA: TGTGCCAGCAGTCCTAGGATCCGGTGGGGCAATCAGCCCCAGCATTTT.